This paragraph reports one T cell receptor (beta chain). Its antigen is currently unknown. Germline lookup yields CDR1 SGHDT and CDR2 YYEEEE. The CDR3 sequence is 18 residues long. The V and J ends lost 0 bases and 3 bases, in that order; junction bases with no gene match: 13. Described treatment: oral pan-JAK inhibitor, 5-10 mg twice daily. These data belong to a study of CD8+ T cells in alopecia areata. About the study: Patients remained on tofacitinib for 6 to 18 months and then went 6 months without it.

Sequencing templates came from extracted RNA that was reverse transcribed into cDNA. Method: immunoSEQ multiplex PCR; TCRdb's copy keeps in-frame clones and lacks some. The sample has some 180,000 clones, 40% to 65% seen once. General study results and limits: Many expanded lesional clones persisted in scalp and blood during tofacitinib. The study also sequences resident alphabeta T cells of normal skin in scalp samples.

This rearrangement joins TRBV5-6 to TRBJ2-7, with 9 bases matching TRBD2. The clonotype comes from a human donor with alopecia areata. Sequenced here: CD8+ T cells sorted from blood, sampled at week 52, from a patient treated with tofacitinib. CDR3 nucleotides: TGTGCCAGCAGCTTGGTATCGGGACTAGCTGATGTTTTCTACGAGCAGTACTTC. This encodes CASSLVSGLADVFYEQYF.